This TCR beta chain was identified during a study of CD4 and CD8 cells across lung adenocarcinoma regions (dated 2018 in TCRdb). Concerning the study at large: Intratumor heterogeneity of the T cell receptor repertoire was examined by comparing tumor centers with tumor margins.

Patients with localized lung adenocarcinoma, a subtype of non-small cell lung cancer, were used as donors. Samples were obtained from the centers of localized lung adenocarcinomas. CD8+ T cells from tumor tissue were profiled separately from CD4+ T cells for TCR repertoire analysis. Preparation of the library involved PCR. Sequencing was performed on a HiSeq X Ten. Clones were called with MiXCR by TCRdb after fastp trimmed the public reads at Q25, and only in-frame beta chains were retained. For every CDR3 protein sequence, its rows merge into one entry that carries the most common genes and DNA. The table for this sample lists 6,700 or so distinct CDR3 sequences; about 48% of them were counted only once. The ten largest clones add up to about 20% of the sample. With respect to this clonotype: Its cognate antigen has yet to be identified. No much larger clone is present one base from it, and per-base qualities are unavailable.

Sequencing was done on a sample of CD8+ T cells from the center of a lung tumor. Per the publication, the cell subset or site label means: tumor center region. This clonotype originated in a female donor with lung adenocarcinoma. The CD4 and CD8 labels of this study may be unreliable.

The CDR3 has the sequence CASGRGGVVGTLFF. The sequenced DNA: TGTGCTAGTGGGCGTGGAGGGGTCGTAGGTACGCTGTTTTTT. The chain is encoded by TRBV12-5 joined to TRBJ2-3; 6 matching bases give a weak D call of TRBD2. The DNA end lines up better with TRBJ2-2; the J call may be wrong. From its cysteine to its phenylalanine, the CDR3 spans 14 amino acids. Left in the record is the CDR3 DNA by itself, 42 bases read in frame from the first base. For CDR1 and CDR2, the germline V gene lists LGHNT and FRNRAP.